This TCR beta chain was identified in a study of OX40 agonist ivuxolimab in advanced cancers. Across the whole study: Every patient in dose escalation had hepatocellular carcinoma, melanoma, renal cell or head and neck cancer.

Study-level results: Antigen specificity remained undetermined for the expanded peripheral T cells. CD8+ T cells were the subset that, on average, had more expanded clones than CD4+.

Unmatched junction bases numbered 7, after V lost 5 bases and J lost 5 bases. Germline V gene data show CDR1 as SGHNT and CDR2 as YYREEE (reference sequence). The CDR3 contains 15 residues. Blood sampling was done at baseline, cycle 4 day 1, and cycle 7 day 1. The table came from immunoSEQ multiplex PCR; TCRdb's copy has only in-frame clones and leaves some out. The data show some 100,000 clones, 80% to 95% seen once. As to this clone: Its matching antigen is unknown.

The rearrangement joins TRBV5-4 to TRBJ2-2; TRBD1 matches 9 bases. Material: CD4+ or CD8+ T cells sorted from blood, obtained in a trial of the OX40 agonist ivuxolimab. This receptor was taken from an adult with an advanced solid tumor such as melanoma, head and neck, liver or kidney cancer. The CDR3 loop is CASRRTGVGTGELFF. In DNA form, the CDR3 reads TGTGCCAGCAGAAGGACAGGGGTAGGGACCGGGGAGCTGTTTTTT.